A single sample gave rise to the 8 T cell receptor beta chains below, sequenced in a study of T cell changes during pregnancy in multiple sclerosis. Using immunoSEQ multiplex PCR, the repertoire was profiled, and TCRdb retains in-frame clones only, with some absent. Here the sample spans 65,000 to 75,000 clones, around 92% being singletons. The sample in question was CD8+ T cells from peripheral blood mononuclear cells, obtained in the third trimester of pregnancy. The receptors here all came from a female donor in good health, enrolled as a control in a pregnancy study.

This rearrangement joins TRBV7-2 to TRBJ1-2; 8 bases align to TRBD1. The CDR3 covers 13 residues. The germline gives CDR1 SGHTA, CDR2 FQGNSA. With V trimmed by 5 bases and J by 3 bases, 2 bases remained unmatched. CDR3 region: CASSPTGDYGYTF. The DNA for the CDR3 is TGTGCCAGCAGCCCGACAGGGGACTATGGCTACACCTTC.

The CDR3 bases are TGTGCCAGCAGCTTAGGGGACAGGGATGGATACAATGAGCAGTTCTTC. Translation: CASSLGDRDGYNEQFF. J is TRBJ2-1 and V is TRBV7-9, with 9 positions matching TRBD1. Germline V gene lookup returns CDR1 SEHNR and CDR2 FQNEAQ (reference sequence). The J segment lost 4 bases and the V segment lost 1 base, leaving 5 bases of the junction unmatched. The CDR3 length is 16 residues.

The V and J genes are TRBV25-1 and TRBJ1-6; 8 bases are a match to TRBD1. The CDR3 covers 13 residues. V was clipped by 7 bases and J by 7 bases; unmatched bases: 3. Germline CDR1 MGHDK, CDR2 SYGVNS. The CDR3 sequence: CASMDRANSPLHF. DNA for the CDR3: TGTGCCAGCATGGACAGGGCGAATTCACCCCTCCACTTT. Full variable domain (rest looked up from reference TRBV25-1 and TRBJ1-6): EADIYQTPRYLVIGTGKKITLECSQTMGHDKMYWYQQDPGMELHLIHYSYGVNSTEKGDLSSESTVSRIRTEHFPLTLESARPSHTSQYLCASMDRANSPLHFGNGTRLTVT.

This chain links TRBV7-6 with TRBJ2-3; 7 bases line up with TRBD1. Unmatched junction bases numbered 8, after V lost 5 bases and J lost 3 bases. The germline gives CDR1 SGHVS, CDR2 FNYEAQ. The CDR3 length is 15 residues. The chain's CDR3 is CASSRFTGVTDTQYF. The DNA for the CDR3 is TGTGCCAGCAGCCGCTTTACAGGGGTAACAGATACGCAGTATTTT.

The genes are TRBV14 and TRBJ2-1, with 8 bases fitting TRBD2. Germline CDR1 is SGHDN and CDR2 is FVKESK. CDR3 size: 16 residues. Unmatched junction bases numbered 12, after V lost 3 bases and J lost 8 bases. Here the CDR3 reads CASSHNPGLGRDEQFF. CDR3 in DNA: TGTGCCAGCAGCCATAATCCGGGACTAGGGCGGGATGAGCAGTTCTTC.

The chain is built from TRBV4-3 and TRBJ1-3, with unresolved D. The CDR3 extends over 15 amino acids. The germline CDR1 and CDR2 sequences are LGHNA and YSLEER. Trimming left V 0 bases short and J 0 bases short, with 6 bases between. CDR3 sequence reads: CASSQDSSSGNTIYF. CDR3 nucleotide sequence: TGCGCCAGCAGCCAAGATTCCTCCTCTGGAAACACCATATATTTT.

This chain uses TRBV11-2 with TRBJ2-7, with a tentative D call TRBD1 (5 bases). CDR1 SGHAT and CDR2 FQNNGV come from the germline V gene. Trimming cost V 6 bases and J 2 bases, with 14 bases left between them. The CDR3 is made up of 14 amino acids. DNA of the CDR3: TGTGCCAGCAGTCACCAACAGGCCGCCTACGAGCAGTACTTC. The encoded protein is CASSHQQAAYEQYF.

The chain combines TRBV30 with TRBJ2-2; 11 bases align to TRBD2. The CDR3 runs to 15 residues. CDR1 is GTSNPN and CDR2 is SVGIG in the germline V gene (reference sequence). Trimming at V came to 0 bases and at J to 4 bases, leaving 1 base not matched to a gene. The chain's CDR3 is CAWSVSGGGTGELFF. DNA of the CDR3: TGTGCCTGGAGTGTTAGCGGGGGGGGCACCGGGGAGCTGTTTTTT.